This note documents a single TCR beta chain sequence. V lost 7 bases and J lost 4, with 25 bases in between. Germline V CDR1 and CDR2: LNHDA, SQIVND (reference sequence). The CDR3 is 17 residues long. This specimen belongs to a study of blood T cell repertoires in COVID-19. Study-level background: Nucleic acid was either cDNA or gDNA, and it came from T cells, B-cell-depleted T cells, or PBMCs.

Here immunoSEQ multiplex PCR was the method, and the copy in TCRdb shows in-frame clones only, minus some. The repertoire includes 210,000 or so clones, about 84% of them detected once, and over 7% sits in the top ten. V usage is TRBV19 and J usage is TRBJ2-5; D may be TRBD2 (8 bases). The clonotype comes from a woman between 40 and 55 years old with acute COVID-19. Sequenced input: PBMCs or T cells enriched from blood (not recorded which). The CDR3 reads CASKKGAGGTEGETQYF. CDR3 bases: TGTGCCAGTAAAAAGGGGGCGGGAGGCACCGAGGGAGAGACCCAGTACTTC.